A single T cell receptor beta chain is shown here with its context. The clone's antigen remains unknown. The record has no base qualities; no much larger clone is one base away. The CDR3, from cysteine to phenylalanine, totals 14 residues. The only DNA kept is the CDR3, 42 bases in frame from the first base. CDR1 is given as LNHDA and CDR2 as SQIVND, both from the germline V gene (reference sequence). At the junction V is shortened by 3 bases and J by 3 bases, with 9 bases in between. Receptor amplification or capture employed the immunoSEQ multiplex PCR assay. The multiplex PCR relied on a mix of 60 forward primers for TCR Vbeta segments and 13 reverse primers for TCR Jbeta segments. A multiplex PCR assay on genomic DNA amplified the CDR3 region of rearranged TCR beta genes. The amplified TCR beta libraries were sequenced on the Illumina HiSeq System as 87-base-pair reads. The original methods were these. A later analysis tallied tens of millions of unique TCR beta chains across the approximately 670 repertoires, and approximately 9.9 million of those chains were shared by two or more donors. Raw reads were error-corrected and collapsed into unique sequences with a nearest-neighbor algorithm that merged closely related sequences to remove PCR and sequencing errors. V, D and J gene segments were assigned by aligning CDR3 sequences to IMGT reference sequences. For a sequence to be retained, a match of at least six nucleotides was required to both a V gene segment and a J gene segment. Rearrangements were classified as productive when the CDR3 lacked stop codons and remained in frame with V and J, and all other rearrangements were classified as non-productive. Following IMGT convention, CDR3 was defined as the stretch from the second conserved V-encoded cysteine to the conserved J-encoded phenylalanine. Sequences without an unambiguous match to a single V gene segment were excluded from the earlier analysis of 450 to 650 of the donors. In an earlier analysis of a few hundred of the donors, V segments were called functional above 56.7% productive rearrangements and were called segregating when the between-donor standard deviation exceeded 5%. A statistical classification framework was built to diagnose cytomegalovirus status from the catalog of TCR beta chain sequences. In a later analysis, TCR nucleotide sequences were compared against IMGT/GENE-DB human TR gene sequences so that V and J genes could be assigned. The TCRdist pipeline was used in a later analysis to assign CDR3 sequences and most-parsimonious VDJ recombination scenarios. In a later analysis, each TCR beta chain was defined by its CDR3 amino acid sequence together with its V-gene family, and reads lacking a unique V-gene family were excluded. As a way to deal with suspected cross-contamination and a sequencing artifact, a later analysis dropped approximately 590 nucleotide sequences that were highly shared and had low generation probability. A later analysis calculated a clonal expansion index for each public chain from normalized within-repertoire ranks of inferred template counts. In a later analysis, generation probabilities were computed using a VDJ recombination model fitted to out-of-frame rearrangements, and the results were checked against IGoR. In a later analysis, TCR-TCR, TCR-HLA and TCR-CMV co-occurrence was scored with hypergeometric tests, and a repertoire-size bias correction was applied to TCR pairs. False discovery rates were estimated in a later analysis by permuting HLA or CMV assignments 20 times. A later analysis grouped co-occurring TCRs with DBSCAN, adding TCRdist sequence similarity when clustering within HLA-allele-positive subsets. For co-occurrence clustering, repertoires with fewer than 30,000 or more than 120,000 public chains were excluded, along with a handful of repertoires with anomalous nucleotide sharing. In its TCRdb copy, this immuneACCESS table keeps in-frame sequences only and misses some clones. Where compared with another copy, unresolved V genes explain less than half of these, and the others have no known cause. The V and J calls and clone size come from that table; D and trimming were worked out from the DNA. Here the sample has 180,000 or so clones; roughly 80% occur a single time. 1.5% of the sample belongs to the ten largest clones.

These data are taken from a study of cytomegalovirus exposure and HLA in healthy donors (TCRdb year 2017). Describing the broader study: An earlier analysis of approximately 640 of the donors reported approximately 290 Gb of sequence data and roughly 110 million unique TCR beta sequences from some 180 million T cells. Besides the first cohort of roughly 640 subjects, a separate validation cohort made up of about 120 different subjects was used. An early release that covered around 590 HLA-typed donors contained approximately 300 gigabases of sequencing data and roughly 84 million unique TCR sequences. The study was designed to test whether signatures of past pathogen exposure could be identified by cataloging public T cell receptors. Alongside the repertoire data, information on donor age, sex, ethnicity and CMV serostatus was compiled. The later analysis used no new phenotypic data to find candidate immune exposures, relying instead on TCR beta sequences and their occurrence across donors. To study patterns of TCR occurrence, a later analysis re-analyzed previously published TCR beta repertoires from just over 650 donors and added high-resolution HLA genotyping. Using immunosequencing, the study profiled T cell repertoires from roughly 650 subjects and related those repertoires to cytomegalovirus serostatus. To predict cytomegalovirus infection status, the study combined high-throughput TCR immunosequencing, statistical association of individual TCRs with disease status, and machine learning. An earlier analysis of about 600 of the donors used high-throughput TCR beta sequencing to judge whether each TCR beta V gene segment behaved as functional or pseudogenic. Across some 400 genotyped donors of the cohort, an average of roughly 200,000 unique TCR beta nucleotide sequences per donor were sequenced, and approximately 17% of those sequences were non-productive. Typing coverage varied by locus: 629-630 donors for A, B, C, DRB1 and DQB1; roughly 510 for DQA1; about 590 for DPA1; approximately 490 for DPB1. Both class I and class II loci were covered by HLA typing, at four-digit resolution. All discovery cohort repertoires had been generated on a single sequencing platform. A later genetic analysis took genome-wide SNP genotypes for about three fifths of the 666 donors and used that subset as a discovery cohort. Of the roughly 410 genotyped donors, more than 75% were placed in the genetic ancestry cluster associated with self-reported Caucasian donors. Roughly 5 DR-DQ haplotypes were treated as single units for association and clustering because of strong linkage in the cohort. What the work shows at the level of the full study, not this receptor alone: The study listed approximately 150 TCR beta chains as associated with cytomegalovirus. Some IMGT-functional V segments, including TRBV6-2 and TRBV6-3, could not be told apart with the 87-base-pair reads, so those segments were excluded. Compared with the approximately 710-donor mean, donors in an Asian-associated ancestry cluster had fewer N-insertions in productive TCRs, according to a later genetic analysis. For the cohort, immune exposure information was limited to CMV serostatus. Most TCR sequences were observed very rarely across donors, whereas some public TCRs were present in many individuals. The sequencing pipeline was judged likely to have produced a cluster of highly shared sequence variants as a technical artifact. Most CMV-associated TCR beta chains appeared to be HLA-restricted in a later analysis, and the HLA associations seemed to be driven largely by CMV exposure. In a later analysis, TCR association rates were found to vary across HLA loci, with the most associated TCRs seen for DRB1 alleles and the fewest for HLA-C alleles. A few of the identified cytomegalovirus-associated TCR beta chains were confirmed in vitro to be specific for cytomegalovirus antigens. In an earlier analysis of some 540 of the donors, most TCR beta V segments appeared in productive rearrangements about 90% or about 30% of the time, broadly matching IMGT annotations. A further reported finding was that TCR beta sequences accurately predicted the HLA-A and HLA-B alleles for most subjects in the first cohort. Linkage disequilibrium might explain the correlated functional status among segregating V segments, but an unknown experimental factor could not be excluded. A later analysis reported that several top co-occurrence clusters appeared linked to parvovirus B19, influenza, CMV and Epstein-Barr virus. Presence/absence analyses assumed roughly uniform sequencing depth across donors, an assumption that may not hold. The classifier was reported to diagnose cytomegalovirus status with high specificity and sensitivity in both the original cohort and the validation cohort. An association between a missense DCLRE1C variant and V-gene and J-gene trimming of TCR beta chains was found in a later genetic analysis and replicated in an independent cohort. Because HLA typing was unavailable for some donors at each locus, only the typed subset was used in association tests. Compared with equally common non-associated chains, HLA-associated TCR beta chains in a later analysis were more clonally expanded and had lower generation probabilities. Strong co-occurrence of HLA alleles, especially DR and DQ, made assigning TCR associations to individual alleles difficult. At a false discovery rate of 0.05, a later analysis linked approximately 18,000 TCR beta sequences to specific HLA alleles. The cohort was sequenced for TCR beta chains only, and without alpha or paired-chain data the features that could be detected were limited. The authors suggested that the approach could potentially be extended to other disease states and immunological phenotypes. Because counts were too low, approximately 18 rarely observed V segments, including chromosome 9 orphons, were excluded from the earlier analysis of fewer than 650 of the donors.

The cohort comprised around 700 healthy bone marrow donors. At the time of sampling, every cohort member was nominally healthy, though immune exposures that went unrecorded were likely present. The donor was CMV seronegative and belonged to the group of approximately 320 seronegative cohort members. A peripheral blood sample was collected from each donor, and TCR beta sequencing was performed on peripheral blood mononuclear cells. The Qiagen DNeasy Blood Extraction Kit was used to extract genomic DNA from the blood cell samples. The receptor was isolated from a man aged 40-50 years in good health and CMV-seronegative. The sample comprised PBMCs. The V and J segments used are TRBV19 and TRBJ1-3; no D gene call is confident. The DNA reads as follows: TGTGCCAGTAGTATTGCAACGGTTGGAAACACCATATATTTT. Its protein is CASSIATVGNTIYF.